This TCR beta chain was sequenced for a study of PD-1 blockade in mismatch repair-deficient tumors. Trimming took off 4 bases at V and 6 bases at J, with 16 bases between the two ends. Germline V CDR1 and CDR2: SGHTA, FQGNSA. The CDR3 contains 15 residues. Sequencing used immunoSEQ multiplex PCR; TCRdb keeps in-frame clones, though not all of them. Of about 49,000 clones detected, roughly 82% appear once; the ten largest clones hold less than 3.5%. The sequenced sample was PBMCs, obtained before pembrolizumab treatment. The origin of this receptor is an adult with mismatch repair-deficient cancer. The chain couples TRBV7-2 to TRBJ2-1; possible D gene TRBD1, 6 bases. The CDR3 DNA reads as TGTGCCAGCAGCTCCCGTGGCAGGGGCGCCAATGAGCAGTTCTTC. It specifies CASSSRGRGANEQFF.